The rows below give T cell receptor beta chains drawn from one sample of a study of T cell repertoires in cytomegalovirus infection. TCRdb reprocessed the reads with MiXCR, giving one entry per CDR3 protein. The table has some 940,000 distinct CDR3 sequences, under 40% seen once; the top ten hold roughly 13%. Which antigens these TCRs recognize remains unknown. The source material was cultured CD8+ T cells from PBMCs, sampled from culture after CMV antigen stimulation. These receptors were collected from a human donor in good health (CMV status not recorded). Some clones in this sample may be carry-over from other donors' samples. The CDR3 runs from the conserved cysteine through the conserved F or W. The order of the fields is clone size, J gene, V gene, D gene, CDR3 DNA, CDR3 protein. The D gene is left open where the match is weak. Not every row has a clone size; where given, it reads once, few, many or a size class.

size: -; J: TRBJ2-7; V: TRBV7-6; D: TRBD1; DNA: TGTGCCAGCAGCTCAGGGACAGGGTTAAGCTCCTACGAGCAGTACTTC; CDR3: CASSSGTGLSSYEQYF
size: few; J: TRBJ2-1; V: TRBV4-3; D: -; DNA: TGCGCCAGCAGCCAAGCCGGGACAAGCTCCTACAATGAGCAGTTCTTC; CDR3: CASSQAGTSSYNEQFF
size: -; J: TRBJ2-1; V: TRBV27; D: TRBD2; DNA: TGTGCCAGCAGTTTATCGTACAATGGACTAGCGGGGGGCTACAATGAGCAGTTCTTC; CDR3: CASSLSYNGLAGGYNEQFF
size: few; J: TRBJ1-1; V: TRBV19; D: -; DNA: TGTGTGGTTGTGGGACGCGGGGACACTGAAGCTTTCTTT; CDR3: CVVVGRGDTEAFF
size: few; J: TRBJ1-1; V: TRBV10-2; D: -; DNA: TGCGCCAGCAGTAGGGTATCCAGTTTGTCTGAAGCTTTCTTT; CDR3: CASSRVSSLSEAFF
size: -; J: TRBJ1-1; V: TRBV5-5; D: TRBD1; DNA: TGTGCCAGCAGACCCGGGACAGAGGGCGGAAGCACTGAAGCTTTCTTT; CDR3: CASRPGTEGGSTEAFF
size: -; J: TRBJ2-3; V: TRBV9; D: TRBD2; DNA: TGTGCCAGCAGCCTTAGAGGCCCAGGGAGGGCAGATACGCAGTATTTT; CDR3: CASSLRGPGRADTQYF
size: -; J: TRBJ1-2; V: TRBV15; D: -; DNA: TGTGCCACCAGCCCTCCAGGAGGTCTTTATGGCTACACCTTC; CDR3: CATSPPGGLYGYTF
size: -; J: TRBJ2-1; V: TRBV9; D: -; DNA: TGTGCCAGCAGCGTAGATGGAGGGAAACTCGCCGAGCAGTTCTTC; CDR3: CASSVDGGKLAEQFF
size: many; J: TRBJ2-2; V: TRBV7-8; D: -; DNA: TGTGCCAGCAGCTTAGGTTACACCGGGGAGCTGTTTTTT; CDR3: CASSLGYTGELFF
size: -; J: TRBJ1-6; V: TRBV7-9; D: -; DNA: TGTGCCAGCAGCTTAGTCAGGAGTAATTCACCCCTCCACTTT; CDR3: CASSLVRSNSPLHF
size: -; J: TRBJ2-1; V: TRBV10-3; D: -; DNA: TGTGCCATCAGTGAGTCTGGGTTTGGTAATGAGCAGTTCTTC; CDR3: CAISESGFGNEQFF
size: once; J: TRBJ2-1; V: TRBV6-5; D: TRBD2; DNA: TGTGCCAGCAGTTACTCGACCGGGGGGGTTTCCAATGAGCAGTTCTTC; CDR3: CASSYSTGGVSNEQFF
size: many; J: TRBJ2-2; V: TRBV7-6; D: TRBD1; DNA: TGTGCCAGCAGCTTGGGGACAGGGACGTCCGGGGAGCTGTTTTTT; CDR3: CASSLGTGTSGELFF
size: -; J: TRBJ2-3; V: TRBV7-9; D: -; DNA: TGTGCCAGCAGCTTAGGCTTTCATAGCACAGATACGCAGTATTTT; CDR3: CASSLGFHSTDTQYF
size: many; J: TRBJ1-6; V: TRBV7-8; D: -; DNA: TGTGCCAGCAGCTTAGCGAGGGGCTCACCCCTCCACTTT; CDR3: CASSLARGSPLHF
size: -; J: TRBJ2-2; V: TRBV20-1; D: TRBD2; DNA: TGCAGTGCTAGAGGGTGGGCTAGCGGGGGTTTGAACACCGGGGAGCTGTTTTTT; CDR3: CSARGWASGGLNTGELFF
size: -; J: TRBJ2-5; V: TRBV15; D: -; DNA: TGTGTCACCAGCGGGTATCTGGGGGAGACCCAGTACTTC; CDR3: CVTSGYLGETQYF
size: once; J: TRBJ1-2; V: TRBV5-5; D: -; DNA: TGTGCCAGCAGGGGCGAGGAGGGAGCTAACTATGGCTACACCTTC; CDR3: CASRGEEGANYGYTF
size: few; J: TRBJ1-4; V: TRBV7-4; D: -; DNA: TGTGCCAGCAGCTTAATACAGGGTGCAACTAATGAAAAACTGTTTTTT; CDR3: CASSLIQGATNEKLFF
size: few; J: TRBJ2-3; V: TRBV24-1; D: TRBD2; DNA: TGTGCCACCAGTGATCTACCACCACTAGCGGGGGGCACGCATACGCAGTATTTT; CDR3: CATSDLPPLAGGTHTQYF
size: few; J: TRBJ2-2; V: TRBV6-1; D: -; DNA: TGTGCCAGCATGCACGGGGAGCTGTTTTTT; CDR3: CASMHGELFF
size: -; J: TRBJ1-1; V: TRBV6-2/TRBV6-3; D: -; DNA: TGTGCCAGCAGTTACTCAGAGGGATCCACTGAAGCTTTCTTT; CDR3: CASSYSEGSTEAFF
size: -; J: TRBJ1-2; V: TRBV10-3; D: -; DNA: TGTGCCATCATGGGTGGGGTAAGCGATGGCTACACCTTC; CDR3: CAIMGGVSDGYTF
size: -; J: TRBJ2-5; V: TRBV7-2; D: -; DNA: TGTGCCAGCAGCTCGAGGGGGGGCCCTTATACAGAGACCCAGTACTTC; CDR3: CASSSRGGPYTETQYF
size: many; J: TRBJ1-1; V: TRBV12-3/TRBV12-4; D: TRBD1; DNA: TGTGCCAGCAGTGCGGGACAGGGTAACACTGAAGCTTTCTTT; CDR3: CASSAGQGNTEAFF
size: few; J: TRBJ1-1; V: TRBV10-3; D: -; DNA: TGTGCCATCAGTGAGGGGGGGGCGCGGGCCACTGAAGCTTTCTTT; CDR3: CAISEGGARATEAFF
size: few; J: TRBJ2-3; V: TRBV9; D: -; DNA: TGTGCCAGCAGCGTAGATGTAGATACGCAGTATTTT; CDR3: CASSVDVDTQYF
size: few; J: TRBJ2-5; V: TRBV2; D: -; DNA: TGTGCCAGCAATCTTGAGGGGGGGCCCGAGACCCAGTACTTC; CDR3: CASNLEGGPETQYF
size: many; J: TRBJ2-1; V: TRBV7-9; D: TRBD2; DNA: TGTGCCAGCAGCTTCTCCCCCGGGACTAGCGGGGGGGCCAGAAATGAGCAGTTCTTC; CDR3: CASSFSPGTSGGARNEQFF
size: -; J: TRBJ1-2; V: TRBV7-9; D: TRBD1; DNA: TGTGCCAGCAGCTTAACAGGGGGCAAGATGCGAGGCTACACCTTC; CDR3: CASSLTGGKMRGYTF
size: many; J: TRBJ1-6; V: TRBV6-1; D: -; DNA: TGTGCCAGCAGTGGACCGGGCTACTCCTATAATTCACCCCTCCACTTT; CDR3: CASSGPGYSYNSPLHF
size: -; J: TRBJ1-5; V: TRBV6-6; D: -; DNA: TGTGCCAGCAGTCAATGGGACACAAATCAGCCCCAGCATTTT; CDR3: CASSQWDTNQPQHF
size: few; J: TRBJ2-5; V: TRBV7-6; D: -; DNA: TGTGCCAGCAGCTTGGGGGCGGGGCCCCAGTACTTC; CDR3: CASSLGAGPQYF
size: few; J: TRBJ1-1; V: TRBV29-1; D: TRBD1; DNA: TGCAGCGCCTGGACAGGGACCGGCCTTAGGGACACTGAAGCTTTCTTT; CDR3: CSAWTGTGLRDTEAFF
size: -; J: TRBJ2-1; V: TRBV7-8; D: TRBD2; DNA: TGTGCCAGCAACGGGGGGGGGCAGTTCTTC; CDR3: CASNGGGQFF
size: few; J: TRBJ2-7; V: TRBV10-3; D: TRBD2; DNA: TGTGCCATCAGTGTAGACGGGGGGGGCACCTACGAGCAGTACTTC; CDR3: CAISVDGGGTYEQYF
size: -; J: TRBJ1-1; V: TRBV7-9; D: -; DNA: TGTGCCAGCAGCCTCCCTGTTTCCGGGGCCACTGGAACTGAAGCTTTCTTT; CDR3: CASSLPVSGATGTEAFF
size: few; J: TRBJ2-6; V: TRBV6-6; D: -; DNA: TGTGCCACCAGGGGTTTGGGGGCCAACGTCCTGACTTTC; CDR3: CATRGLGANVLTF
size: -; J: TRBJ2-7; V: TRBV15; D: -; DNA: TGTGCCACCAGCAGAGTGGGCAGAGACTCCTACGAGCAGTACTTC; CDR3: CATSRVGRDSYEQYF
size: -; J: TRBJ1-1; V: TRBV12-3/TRBV12-4; D: TRBD1; DNA: TGTGCCAGCAGTCAGGACAGGGGAGTAGCTGAAGCTTTCTTT; CDR3: CASSQDRGVAEAFF